Listed here are 26 T cell receptor beta chains from one sample, sequenced in a study of blood T cell repertoires in COVID-19. This table comes from immunoSEQ multiplex PCR, and its TCRdb copy is limited to in-frame clones, with some not included. The sample consists of roughly 38,000 clones, about 90% of them appearing once. The specimen sequenced was peripheral blood. The receptors stem from a woman aged 65 to 85 with acute or convalescent COVID-19.

This chain links TRBV6-5 with TRBJ1-1; 10 bases agree with TRBD1. Per germline, CDR1 MNHEY and CDR2 SVGAGI. The CDR3 covers 13 residues. Unmatched junction bases numbered 5, after V lost 3 bases and J lost 10 bases. CDR3 loop: CASSYTGTGVAFF. Written as DNA, the CDR3 is TGTGCCAGCAGTTATACCGGGACAGGGGTAGCTTTCTTT.

This chain connects TRBV7-2 to TRBJ2-7, with TRBD2 as a possible D gene (5 bases). CDR3 length: 15 amino acids. V was shortened by 4 bases and J by 3 bases, with 16 bases between the two germline ends. Germline-derived CDR1 and CDR2 are SGHTA and FQGNSA. The CDR3 region has the DNA TGTGCCAGCAGCTCCACCGGAGGTACGGGCTACGAGCAGTACGTC. Translating gives CASSSTGGTGYEQYV.

The chain uses TRBV5-6 and TRBJ1-1, with D perhaps TRBD1 (6 bases). The CDR3 has 14 residues. Germline V lookup: CDR1 SGHDT, CDR2 YYEEEE. Deletions cut 0 bases from V and 0 bases from J, with 6 bases between. CDR3: CASSLGTVNTEAFF. The CDR3 DNA is TGTGCCAGCAGCTTGGGGACAGTGAACACTGAAGCTTTCTTT.

The chain joins TRBV5-6 to TRBJ1-2; 10 positions agree with TRBD1. Trimming took 2 bases from V and 8 from J; bases not matched to a gene: 15. CDR1 SGHDT and CDR2 YYEEEE come from the germline V gene. The CDR3 is 17 amino acids. The CDR3 sequence: CASSFRDRGVTRDGYTF. CDR3 in DNA: TGTGCCAGCAGCTTTCGGGACAGGGGAGTTACCAGGGACGGCTACACCTTC.

DNA of the CDR3: TGTGCCAGCAGGTGGGACAGCCCTTATCAGCCCCAGCATTTT. Its translation is CASRWDSPYQPQHF. The chain links TRBV2 to TRBJ1-5, with 7 nucleotides matching TRBD1. V dropped 6 bases and J dropped 5; count of bases not matched to a gene: 7. Germline CDR1 reads SNHLY; CDR2 reads FYNNEI. This CDR3 region has 14 residues. The variable domain in full, completed from reference TRBV2 and TRBJ1-5, reads EPEVTQTPSHQVTQMGQEVILRCVPISNHLYFYWYRQILGQKVEFLVSFYNNEISEKSEIFDDQFSVERPDGSNFTLKIRSTKLEDSAMYFCASRWDSPYQPQHFGDGTRLSIL.

The chain combines TRBV5-1 with TRBJ2-3; TRBD1 matches at 7 bases. CDR1 is SGHRS and CDR2 is YFSETQ in the germline V gene. V was clipped by 5 bases and J by 0 bases; unmatched bases: 9. CDR3 length: 16 residues. The CDR3 region is CASRRLQGSSTDTQYF. CDR3 nucleotide sequence: TGCGCCAGCAGACGTTTACAGGGGTCGAGCACAGATACGCAGTATTTT. Combining the CDR3 with reference TRBV5-1 and TRBJ2-3 gives the whole variable domain KAGVTQTPRYLIKTRGQQVTLSCSPISGHRSVSWYQQTPGQGLQFLFEYFSETQRNKGNFPGRFSGRQFSNSRSEMNVSTLELGDSALYLCASRRLQGSSTDTQYFGPGTRLTVL.

V usage is TRBV30 and J usage is TRBJ2-1; no reliable D call. V gave up 5 bases and J gave up 3 bases, with 5 bases separating them. The CDR3 has 11 residues. Germline V CDR1 and CDR2: GTSNPN, SVGIG (reference sequence). CDR3 loop: CAWSNYNEQFF. CDR3 bases: TGTGCCTGGTCCAACTACAATGAGCAGTTCTTC. The complete variable domain, with remaining parts taken from reference TRBV30 and TRBJ2-1, reads SQTIHQWPATLVQPVGSPLSLECTVEGTSNPNLYWYRQAAGRGLQLLFYSVGIGQISSEVPQNLSASRPQDRQFILSSKKLLLSDSGFYLCAWSNYNEQFFGPGTRLTVL.

J is TRBJ2-2 and V is TRBV12-3 or TRBV12-4, with TRBD1 matching over 9 bases. The ends lost 6 bases at V and 5 bases at J; junction bases unmatched: 1. This CDR3 spans 13 amino acids. The CDR3: CASSGQGTGELFF. The CDR3 nucleotides are TGTGCCAGCAGCGGACAGGGGACCGGGGAGCTGTTTTTT.

The chain combines TRBV6-6 with TRBJ1-1; D ambiguous. Germline CDR1 and CDR2: MNHNY and SVGAGI (reference sequence). CDR3 length: 14 residues. Trimming left V 6 bases short and J 0 bases short, with 11 bases between. For the CDR3, the DNA is TGTGCCAGCAGCCCCACCGGGGTGAACACTGAAGCTTTCTTT. It codes for CASSPTGVNTEAFF.

The rearrangement uses TRBV28 and TRBJ1-1; D is unresolved. Germline CDR1 MDHEN, CDR2 SYDVKM. The CDR3 extends over 15 amino acids. Trimming pared 5 bases from V and 0 bases from J, leaving 13 bases between. CDR3 region: CASSQGGGMNTEAFF. The CDR3 DNA reads TGTGCCAGCAGTCAAGGAGGAGGGATGAACACTGAAGCTTTCTTT.

The chain combines TRBV6-4 with TRBJ2-3, with D possibly being TRBD2 (7 bases). V was pared by 0 bases and J by 10 bases, with 17 bases between. The CDR3 is made up of 15 amino acids. CDR1 and CDR2 from the germline V gene are MRHNA and SNTAGT. Here the CDR3 DNA reads TGTGCCAGCAGTGACTCGGCGGCGGGGGCCCCTGCGCAGTATTTT. It is translated as CASSDSAAGAPAQYF.

CDR3 nucleotide sequence: TGCGCCAGCAGCCTCGGGGGGGGCACAGATACGCAGTATTTT. It yields the protein CASSLGGGTDTQYF. The V call is TRBV5-1, the J call TRBJ2-3, with 8 bases lining up with TRBD2. The CDR3 spans 14 residues. Trimming removed 4 bases from V and 1 base from J; junction bases left unmatched: 2. CDR1 is SGHRS, CDR2 YFSETQ, per germline.

CDR3 DNA: TGTGCCAGCAGCCAAGGGCCTAGCGGTACAGATACGCAGTATTTT. Translating it yields CASSQGPSGTDTQYF. V usage is TRBV3-1 (or the pseudogene TRBV3-2) and J usage is TRBJ2-3; 7 bases match TRBD2. The CDR3 is made up of 15 amino acids. Germline V gene lookup returns CDR1 LGHDT and CDR2 YNNKEL (reference sequence). V lost 1 base, J lost 3 bases, and 4 bases stayed unmatched.

This clone was observed a single time. The chain combines TRBV27 with TRBJ2-3; 13 bases are shared with TRBD2. The germline CDR1 and CDR2 sequences are MNHEY and SMNVEV (reference sequence). This CDR3 has 18 residues. With V trimmed by 5 bases and J by 2 bases, 10 bases remained unmatched. The CDR3 here is CASSLGLAGDSPTDTQYF. The CDR3 DNA reads TGTGCCAGCAGTCTCGGACTAGCGGGGGACTCTCCCACAGATACGCAGTATTTT.

V and J are TRBV6-2 or TRBV6-3 and TRBJ2-5, with 8 bases matching TRBD2. The J segment lost 9 bases and the V segment lost 4 bases, leaving 4 bases of the junction unmatched. The CDR3 extends over 12 amino acids. Germline lookup yields CDR1 MNHEY and CDR2 SVGEGT. The CDR3 DNA reads TGTGCCAGCAGTTCCCCGGGAGGGCCCCAGTACTTC. Protein: CASSSPGGPQYF.

This chain links TRBV6-5 with TRBJ2-4; D is unresolved. CDR1 MNHEY and CDR2 SVGAGI come from the germline V gene. The length of the CDR3 is 14 residues. V was pared by 7 bases and J by 0 bases, with 10 bases between. The CDR3 nucleotides are TGTGCCAGCATCCCTCGGTTAGCCAAAAACATTCAGTACTTC. Its translation: CASIPRLAKNIQYF.

This clone has more than one count but fewer than ten. The rearrangement uses TRBV7-9 and TRBJ1-2, with D possibly matching TRBD1 (6 bases). The CDR3 covers 17 residues. Trimming took 3 bases from V and 5 from J, leaving 22 bases between them. Per germline, CDR1 SEHNR and CDR2 FQNEAQ (reference sequence). The CDR3 bases are TGTGCCAGCAGCTTTAATACAGGGCAATCGCTCCTATATGGCTACACCTTC. Translating it yields CASSFNTGQSLLYGYTF.

The chain combines TRBV15 with TRBJ1-2; D is ambiguous. Trimming removed 3 bases at V and 5 bases at J, with 10 bases between. In germline, CDR1 is LNHNV, CDR2 YYDKDF (reference sequence). This CDR3 region has 13 residues. The CDR3 coding sequence is TGTGCCACCAGCAGGAGAGGGATGTATGGCTACACCTTC. This sequence encodes CATSRRGMYGYTF.

CDR3 coding DNA: TGTGCCAGCAGTGAAGACCATAGCAGCTCCTACGAGCAGTACGTC. This encodes CASSEDHSSSYEQYV. The rearrangement joins TRBV6-1 to TRBJ2-7; D is uncertain. The V end was cut by 1 base, the J end by 0 bases, with 10 bases between. This CDR3 region has 15 residues. Germline V gene sequence: CDR1 MNHNS, CDR2 SASEGT.

The chain employs TRBV10-3 and TRBJ2-3; 9 nucleotides line up with TRBD2. CDR1 and CDR2 from the germline V gene are ENHRY and SYGVKD. J gave up 0 bases and V 11 bases, and 9 bases lay outside the gene matches. This CDR3 is built from 15 residues. Here the CDR3 reads CAAKTSGTSTDTQYF. The CDR3 DNA is TGTGCCGCGAAGACTAGCGGAACAAGCACAGATACGCAGTATTTT.

The chain has TRBV5-1 and TRBJ1-1, with TRBD1 identical over 8 bases. Losses at the gene ends were 2 bases for V and 1 base for J; bases not matched to a gene: 7. CDR3 size: 16 residues. Germline CDR1 SGHRS, CDR2 YFSETQ. For the CDR3, the DNA is TGCGCCAGCAGCTTCGGAGGACAGGGATGGAACACTGAAGCTTTCTTT. Its translation: CASSFGGQGWNTEAFF.

V usage is TRBV6-5 and J usage is TRBJ2-1; D unclear. The CDR3 is made up of 15 amino acids. CDR1 and CDR2 from the germline V gene are MNHEY and SVGAGI. V was pared by 6 bases and J by 0 bases, with 12 bases between. The CDR3 DNA reads as TGTGCCAGCAGGTCCCCAGGTAGCTCCTACAATGAGCAGTTCTTC. As protein: CASRSPGSSYNEQFF.

V gene TRBV27 combines with J gene TRBJ1-2, with a possible D match to TRBD1 (5 bases). Looked up from germline, CDR1 is MNHEY and CDR2 is SMNVEV (reference sequence). The CDR3 sequence is 14 residues long. Trimming left V 0 bases short and J 4 bases short, with 9 bases between. DNA of the CDR3: TGTGCCAGCAGTTTATCGGGGGGGGTCTATGGCTACACCTTC. Translated, it gives CASSLSGGVYGYTF.

The V call is TRBV19, the J call TRBJ1-1, with TRBD1 as a possible D gene (5 bases). The V and J ends lost 5 bases and 10 bases respectively, with 23 bases between them. The CDR3 sequence is 15 residues long. Germline V gene lookup returns CDR1 LNHDA and CDR2 SQIVND (reference sequence). The CDR3 region is CASSVGGEAVTGAFF. DNA for the CDR3: TGTGCCAGTAGTGTTGGAGGGGAGGCGGTAACGGGAGCTTTCTTT.

The chain recombines TRBV18 with TRBJ1-1; TRBD1 is a possible D gene (5 bases). V lost 0 bases and J lost 4, with 6 bases in between. CDR1 is KGHSH, CDR2 LQKENI, per germline. The CDR3 totals 13 residues. The CDR3: CASSPPGPTEAFF. In DNA, the CDR3 is TGTGCCAGCTCACCACCGGGGCCCACTGAAGCTTTCTTT.

The rearrangement uses TRBV6-5 and TRBJ1-1; D perhaps matches TRBD1 (6 bases). Germline V gene data show CDR1 as MNHEY and CDR2 as SVGAGI. V dropped 7 bases and J dropped 4 bases, with 13 bases sitting between them. This CDR3 is built from 13 residues. This CDR3 reads CASILGQPTEAFF. CDR3 nucleotides: TGTGCCAGCATTCTTGGACAGCCCACTGAAGCTTTCTTT.